This T cell receptor (beta chain) originates from a study of blood T cell repertoires in COVID-19 (dated by TCRdb to 2020 to 2022). A note on the overall study: Samples covering the acute and convalescent phases of COVID-19 were provided by collaborators in the United States, Italy and Spain. The material from the prospective study consisted of cDNA or gDNA derived from T cells, B-cell-depleted T cells, or PBMCs. Deeply sampled blood TCRbeta repertoires from subjects exposed to, actively infected with, or recovered from COVID-19 were included in the dataset. The repertoires were released in a freely available public database intended as a resource for research on the immune response to SARS-CoV-2. Samples were obtained from the ongoing ImmuneRACE study (first 160 participants) and from some 1,300 subjects provided by 6 global collaborators. Sample metadata almost always included a de-identified subject ID, COVID-19 status, age in years and sex. HLA class I and class II types, where available, came from metadata supplied by the sample provider rather than from assay-based typing. What the study reported, not specific to this receptor: The amount of clinical and demographic metadata varied by source and participant and was provided uncurated.

The collaborating institutions used their own protocols to collect whole blood in K2EDTA tubes. For TCRbeta analysis, collaborators shipped samples in one of three forms: frozen whole blood, isolated PBMCs, or DNA extracted from either of those sample types. The CDR3 starts with the cysteine, ends with the phenylalanine, and has 13 residues. Only CDR3 DNA remains: 39 bases, in frame from the first base. CDR1 and CDR2, looked up from the germline V gene (reference sequence), are GTSNPN and SVGIG. The junction shows trimming of 5 bases on V and 5 bases on J, plus 12 bases between the germline ends. TCRbeta CDR3 regions were amplified from genomic DNA using the immunoSEQ Assay, a bias-controlled multiplex PCR. Per the authors' processing: The number of nucleated cells in each sample was estimated by amplification of reference gene primers within the assay. To quantify the absolute abundance of each unique TCRbeta CDR3 rearrangement, sequence reads were collapsed and filtered. Productive Simpson clonality was computed per sample as the square root of Simpson's diversity index over productive rearrangements. TCRdb took this table from immuneACCESS and kept in-frame rearrangements with V and J called. Such tables lack part of the clones; where checked against another copy, unresolved V genes explain under half of the gap, and the rest is unexplained. V and J calls and clone size are copied from that table; D and trimming were computed from the DNA. This sample is represented by approximately 160,000 clones; around 83% of them were singletons. The top ten clones comprise roughly 6.8% of the sample.

This clone showed up just a few times. The target of this receptor is not known. No much larger clone is present one base from it, and per-base qualities are unavailable. The sequence came from a woman in her fifties or sixties in a cohort sampled during active or convalescent COVID-19. Here the chain combines TRBV30 and TRBJ1-4; the D gene is perhaps TRBD1, on 6 matching bases. Sequenced: peripheral blood. The CDR3 sequence is CAWARGRNEKLFF. DNA sequence: TGTGCCTGGGCGCGGGGGCGCAATGAAAAACTGTTTTTT.